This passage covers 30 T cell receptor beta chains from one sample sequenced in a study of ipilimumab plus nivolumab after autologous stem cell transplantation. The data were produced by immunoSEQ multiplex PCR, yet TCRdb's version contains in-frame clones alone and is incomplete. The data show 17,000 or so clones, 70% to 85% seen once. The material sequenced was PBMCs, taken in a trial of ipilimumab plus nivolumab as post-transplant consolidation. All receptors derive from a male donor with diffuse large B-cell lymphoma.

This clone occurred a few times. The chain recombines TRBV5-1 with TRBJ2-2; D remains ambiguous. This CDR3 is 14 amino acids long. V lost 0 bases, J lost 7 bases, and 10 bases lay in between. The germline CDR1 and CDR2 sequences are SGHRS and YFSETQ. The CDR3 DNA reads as TGCGCCAGCAGCTTGGTACCCCGGGTCGGGGAGCTGTTTTTT. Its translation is CASSLVPRVGELFF.

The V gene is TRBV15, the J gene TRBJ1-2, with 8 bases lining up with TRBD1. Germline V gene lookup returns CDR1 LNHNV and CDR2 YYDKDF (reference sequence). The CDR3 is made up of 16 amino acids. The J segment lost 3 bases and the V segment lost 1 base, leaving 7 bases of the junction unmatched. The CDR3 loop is CATSRGGQGIDYGYTF. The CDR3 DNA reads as TGTGCCACCAGCAGAGGAGGACAGGGAATTGACTATGGCTACACCTTC.

CDR3 DNA: TGTGCCAGCAGTTTTAATTTCCCCGGGGAGCTGTTTTTT. Protein: CASSFNFPGELFF. The rearrangement links TRBV28 to TRBJ2-2; D remains unclear. V lost 3 bases, J lost 6 bases, and 8 bases lay in between. Germline CDR1 and CDR2: MDHEN and SYDVKM. The CDR3 runs 13 residues.

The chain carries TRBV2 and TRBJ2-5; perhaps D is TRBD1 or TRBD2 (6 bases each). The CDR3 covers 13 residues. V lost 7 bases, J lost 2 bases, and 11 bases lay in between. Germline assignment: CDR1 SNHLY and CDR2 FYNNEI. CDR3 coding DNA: TGTGCCAGCAACGGGGGCTTACAAGAGACCCAGTACTTC. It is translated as CASNGGLQETQYF.

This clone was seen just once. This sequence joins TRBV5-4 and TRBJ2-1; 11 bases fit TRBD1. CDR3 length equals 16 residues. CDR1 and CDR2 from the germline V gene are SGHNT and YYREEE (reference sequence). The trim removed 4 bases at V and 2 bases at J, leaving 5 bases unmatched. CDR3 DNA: TGTGCCAGCAGCGACGGGACAGGGGGGCCCTACAATGAGCAGTTCTTC. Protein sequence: CASSDGTGGPYNEQFF.

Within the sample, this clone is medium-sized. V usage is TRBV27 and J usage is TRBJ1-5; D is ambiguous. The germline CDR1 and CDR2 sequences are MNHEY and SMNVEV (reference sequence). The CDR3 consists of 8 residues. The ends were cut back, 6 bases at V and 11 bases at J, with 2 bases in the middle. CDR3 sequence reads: CASRAQHF. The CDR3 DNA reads TGTGCCAGCAGGGCCCAGCATTTT.

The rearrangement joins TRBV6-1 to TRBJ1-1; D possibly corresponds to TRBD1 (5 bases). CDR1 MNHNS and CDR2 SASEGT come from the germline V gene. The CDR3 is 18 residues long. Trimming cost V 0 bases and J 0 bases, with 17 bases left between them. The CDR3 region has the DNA TGTGCCAGCAGTGAAGCGCCGGCAGGGAGCTCCCTGAACACTGAAGCTTTCTTT. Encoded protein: CASSEAPAGSSLNTEAFF.

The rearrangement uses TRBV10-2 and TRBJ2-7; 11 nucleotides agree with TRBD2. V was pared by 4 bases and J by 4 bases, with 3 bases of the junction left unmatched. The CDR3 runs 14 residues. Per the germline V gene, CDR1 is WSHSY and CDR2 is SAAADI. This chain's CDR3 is CASSATSGMYEQYF. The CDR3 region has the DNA TGCGCCAGCAGTGCGACTAGCGGGATGTACGAGCAGTACTTC.

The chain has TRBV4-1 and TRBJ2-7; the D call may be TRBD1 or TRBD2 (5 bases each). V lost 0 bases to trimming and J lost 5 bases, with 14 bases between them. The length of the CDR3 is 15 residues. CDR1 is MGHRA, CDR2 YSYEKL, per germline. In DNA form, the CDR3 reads TGCGCCAGCAGCCAAGAGGGGACGGCTTTCCACGAGCAGTACTTC. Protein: CASSQEGTAFHEQYF.

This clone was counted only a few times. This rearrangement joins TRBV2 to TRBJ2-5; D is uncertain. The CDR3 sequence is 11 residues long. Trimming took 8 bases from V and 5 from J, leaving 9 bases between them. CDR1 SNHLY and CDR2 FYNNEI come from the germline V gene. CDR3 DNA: TGTGCCAGCGGTCCTCTGGAGACCCAGTACTTC. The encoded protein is CASGPLETQYF.

The CDR3 DNA is TGCGCCAGCAGCGCTTACAGGGGAGAGACCCAGTACTTC. Translation gives CASSAYRGETQYF. The chain recombines TRBV4-1 with TRBJ2-5, with TRBD1 matching 7 bases. CDR1 MGHRA and CDR2 YSYEKL come from the germline V gene. V lost 5 bases, J lost 4 bases, and 4 bases stayed unmatched. CDR3 length: 13 residues.

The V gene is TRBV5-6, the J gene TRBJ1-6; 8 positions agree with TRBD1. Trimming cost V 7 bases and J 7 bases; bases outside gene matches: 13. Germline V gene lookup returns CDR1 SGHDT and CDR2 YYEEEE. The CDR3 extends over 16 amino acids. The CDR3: CASGNRGILGNSPLHF. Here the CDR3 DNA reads TGTGCCAGCGGCAACAGGGGGATCCTGGGGAATTCACCCCTCCACTTT.

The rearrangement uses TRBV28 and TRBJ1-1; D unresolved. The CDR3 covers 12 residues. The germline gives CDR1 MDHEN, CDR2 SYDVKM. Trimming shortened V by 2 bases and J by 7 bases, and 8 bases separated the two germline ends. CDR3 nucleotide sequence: TGTGCCAGCAGTTTAGTATCGGATGAAGCTTTCTTT. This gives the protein CASSLVSDEAFF. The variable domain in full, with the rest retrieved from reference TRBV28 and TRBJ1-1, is DVKVTQSSRYLVKRTGEKVFLECVQDMDHENMFWYRQDPGLGLRLIYFSYDVKMKEKGDIPEGYSVSREKKERFSLILESASTNQTSMYLCASSLVSDEAFFGQGTRLTVV.

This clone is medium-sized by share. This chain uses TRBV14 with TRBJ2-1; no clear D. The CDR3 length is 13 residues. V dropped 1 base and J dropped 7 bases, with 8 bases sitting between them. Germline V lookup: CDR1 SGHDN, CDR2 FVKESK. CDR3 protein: CASSQAPRNEQFF. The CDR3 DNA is TGTGCCAGCAGCCAAGCCCCTCGGAATGAGCAGTTCTTC.

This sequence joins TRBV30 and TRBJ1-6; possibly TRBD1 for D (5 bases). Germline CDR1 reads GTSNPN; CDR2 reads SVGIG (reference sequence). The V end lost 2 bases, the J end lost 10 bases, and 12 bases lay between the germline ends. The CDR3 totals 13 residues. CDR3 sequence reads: CAWSYRIDSPLHF. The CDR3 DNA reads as TGTGCCTGGAGTTACAGGATTGACTCACCCCTCCACTTT.

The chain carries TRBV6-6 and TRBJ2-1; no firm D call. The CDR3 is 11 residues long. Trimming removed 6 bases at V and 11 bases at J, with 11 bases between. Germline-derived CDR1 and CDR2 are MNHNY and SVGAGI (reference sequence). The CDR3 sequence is CASRTVGKQFF. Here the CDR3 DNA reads TGTGCCAGCAGAACCGTCGGAAAGCAGTTCTTC.

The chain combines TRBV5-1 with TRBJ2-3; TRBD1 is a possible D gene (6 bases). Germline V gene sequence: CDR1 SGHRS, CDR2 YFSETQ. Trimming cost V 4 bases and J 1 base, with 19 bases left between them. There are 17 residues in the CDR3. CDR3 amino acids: CASSKERWGLGTDTQYF. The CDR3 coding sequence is TGCGCCAGCAGCAAAGAGAGGTGGGGGCTAGGCACAGATACGCAGTATTTT.

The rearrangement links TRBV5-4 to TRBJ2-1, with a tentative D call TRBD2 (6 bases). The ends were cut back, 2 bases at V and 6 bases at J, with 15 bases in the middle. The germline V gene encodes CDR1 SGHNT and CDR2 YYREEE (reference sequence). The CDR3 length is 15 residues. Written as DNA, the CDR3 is TGTGCCAGCAGCTTTCCCGGGAGCCAAGGCAATGAGCAGTTCTTC. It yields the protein CASSFPGSQGNEQFF.

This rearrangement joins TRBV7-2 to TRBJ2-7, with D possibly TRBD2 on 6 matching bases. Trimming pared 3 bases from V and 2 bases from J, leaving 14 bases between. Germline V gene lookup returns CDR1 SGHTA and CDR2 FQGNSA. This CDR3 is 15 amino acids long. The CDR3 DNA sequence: TGTGCCAGCAGCTTTGGGCGGAGGGAGACCTACGAGCAGTACTTC. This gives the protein CASSFGRRETYEQYF.

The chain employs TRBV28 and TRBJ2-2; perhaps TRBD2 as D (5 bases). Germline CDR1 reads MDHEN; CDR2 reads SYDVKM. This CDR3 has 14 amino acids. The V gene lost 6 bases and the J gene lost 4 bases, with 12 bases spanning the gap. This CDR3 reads CASRPGLATGELFF. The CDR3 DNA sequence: TGTGCCAGCAGGCCCGGGCTAGCCACCGGGGAGCTGTTTTTT.

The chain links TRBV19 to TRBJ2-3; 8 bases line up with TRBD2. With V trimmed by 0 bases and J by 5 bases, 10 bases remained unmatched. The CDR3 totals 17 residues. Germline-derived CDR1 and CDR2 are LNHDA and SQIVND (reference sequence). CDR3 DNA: TGTGCCAGTAGTATAGATCTGGGTGCGGGAGGAAAAGATACGCAGTATTTT. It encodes CASSIDLGAGGKDTQYF.

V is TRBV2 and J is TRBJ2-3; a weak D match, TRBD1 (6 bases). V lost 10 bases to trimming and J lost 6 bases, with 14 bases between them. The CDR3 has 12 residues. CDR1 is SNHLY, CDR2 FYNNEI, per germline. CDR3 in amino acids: CAITQGKDTQYF. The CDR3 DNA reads TGTGCCATCACGCAGGGGAAGGATACGCAGTATTTT. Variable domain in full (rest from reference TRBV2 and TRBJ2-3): EPEVTQTPSHQVTQMGQEVILRCVPISNHLYFYWYRQILGQKVEFLVSFYNNEISEKSEIFDDQFSVERPDGSNFTLKIRSTKLEDSAMYFCAITQGKDTQYFGPGTRLTVL.

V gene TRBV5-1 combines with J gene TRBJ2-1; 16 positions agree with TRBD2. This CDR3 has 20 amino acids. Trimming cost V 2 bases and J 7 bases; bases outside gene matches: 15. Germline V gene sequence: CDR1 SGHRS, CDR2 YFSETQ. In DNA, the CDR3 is TGCGCCAGCAGCTTCATCGAACCGGGACTAGCGGGAGGGCCGGGAAATGAGCAGTTCTTC. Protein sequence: CASSFIEPGLAGGPGNEQFF.

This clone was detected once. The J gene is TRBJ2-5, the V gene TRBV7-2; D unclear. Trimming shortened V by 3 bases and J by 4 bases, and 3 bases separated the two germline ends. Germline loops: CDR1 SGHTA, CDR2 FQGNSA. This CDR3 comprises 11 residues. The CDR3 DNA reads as TGTGCCAGCAGCTTTGGAGAGACCCAGTACTTC. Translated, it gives CASSFGETQYF.

The CDR3 loop reads CASSQVTGTPLHF. The CDR3 nucleotides read TGTGCCAGCAGCCAAGTTACAGGAACACCCCTCCACTTT. J is TRBJ1-6 and V is TRBV14; D possibly corresponds to TRBD1 (5 bases). Trimming shortened V by 1 base and J by 11 bases, and 9 bases separated the two germline ends. The length of the CDR3 is 13 residues. Germline assignment: CDR1 SGHDN and CDR2 FVKESK.

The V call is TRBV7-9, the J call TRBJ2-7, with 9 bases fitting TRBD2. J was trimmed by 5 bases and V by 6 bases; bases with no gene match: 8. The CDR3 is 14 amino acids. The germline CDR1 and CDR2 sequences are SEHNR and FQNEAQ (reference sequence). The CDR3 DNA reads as TGTGCCAGCAGTTCCCTAGCGGGATCCAACGAGCAGTACTTC. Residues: CASSSLAGSNEQYF.

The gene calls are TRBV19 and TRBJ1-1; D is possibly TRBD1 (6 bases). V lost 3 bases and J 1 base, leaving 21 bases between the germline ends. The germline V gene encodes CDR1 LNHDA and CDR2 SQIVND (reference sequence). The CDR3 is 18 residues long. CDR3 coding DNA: TGTGCCAGTAGTATGATAATTGATCTCGGGACAAAGAACACTGAAGCTTTCTTT. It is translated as CASSMIIDLGTKNTEAFF.

The CDR3 DNA follows: TGTGCCGGCCAGGGACAGCTGAACACTGAAGCTTTCTTT. It encodes CAGQGQLNTEAFF. This chain uses TRBV30 with TRBJ1-1; 7 positions match TRBD1. The germline gives CDR1 GTSNPN, CDR2 SVGIG (reference sequence). V shed 8 bases, J shed 0 bases, and the junction held 6 bases outside the gene matches. CDR3 length: 13 amino acids.

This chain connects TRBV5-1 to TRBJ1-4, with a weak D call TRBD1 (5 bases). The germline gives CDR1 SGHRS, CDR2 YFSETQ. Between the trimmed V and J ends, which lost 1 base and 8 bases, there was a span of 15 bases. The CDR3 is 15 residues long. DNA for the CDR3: TGCGCCAGCAGCTTGTATATAGGGGAGGAGGAAAAACTGTTTTTT. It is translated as CASSLYIGEEEKLFF.

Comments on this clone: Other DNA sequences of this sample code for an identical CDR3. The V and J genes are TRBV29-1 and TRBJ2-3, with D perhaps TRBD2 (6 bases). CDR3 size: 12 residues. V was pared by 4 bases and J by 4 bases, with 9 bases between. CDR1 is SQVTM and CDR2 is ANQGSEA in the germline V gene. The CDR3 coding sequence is TGCAGCGTTGTGGGGGGTCCAGATACGCAGTATTTT. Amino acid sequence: CSVVGGPDTQYF.